This TCR beta chain was identified during a study of blood T cell repertoires in COVID-19 (dated by TCRdb to 2020 to 2021). A note on the overall study: Samples from collaborators originated in the United States, Italy and Spain and spanned both the acute and convalescent phases of COVID-19. Sample metadata almost always included a de-identified subject ID, COVID-19 status, age in years and sex. The repertoires were released in a freely available public database meant as a resource for research on the immune response to SARS-CoV-2. The dataset comprised deeply sampled blood TCRbeta repertoires from subjects exposed to, actively infected with, or recovered from COVID-19. The samples were drawn from the first 160 participants of the ongoing ImmuneRACE study and from 1,254 subjects provided by 6 global collaborators. The material from the prospective study consisted of cDNA or gDNA derived from T cells, B-cell-depleted T cells, or PBMCs. Where available, HLA class I and class II types were taken from metadata supplied by the sample provider and were not determined by assay-based typing. Here is what the overall study found, with its caveats: How much clinical and demographic metadata was included differed by source and by participant, and the metadata was provided uncurated.

V loses 5 bases at its end and J loses 7 bases; junction bases beyond the gene matches: 7. The germline V gene supplies CDR1 SGHAT and CDR2 FQNNGV. Reading from cysteine to phenylalanine, the CDR3 counts 15 amino acids. Here the CDR3 DNA is all that survives: 45 bases in frame from base 1. In the prospective study, participants were roughly 18 to 100 years old, resided in about 25 geographic areas of the United States, and were enrolled through a virtual design. In the prospective study, participants were assigned to cohorts based on the clinical history participants reported in a screening survey and a study questionnaire. For ImmuneRACE Cohort 3, a participant was defined as recovered based on two consecutive negative NP/OP PCR tests, clearance by a healthcare professional, or resolution of symptoms. In the prospective study, whole blood, serum and a nasopharyngeal or oropharyngeal swab were collected from each participant by mobile phlebotomists. Participants in the prospective study had the option to provide additional blood draws and questionnaires over a roughly two-month period. Blood samples from the prospective study were shipped frozen or at room temperature prior to DNA extraction.

Comment on this clone: Its antigen is currently not known. No much larger clone exists at a distance of one base, and base qualities are not known.

TCRbeta CDR3 regions were amplified from genomic DNA by means of the immunoSEQ Assay, a bias-controlled multiplex PCR. As for the authors' bioinformatics: The number of nucleated cells in each sample was estimated by amplification of reference gene primers within the assay. To quantify the absolute abundance of each unique TCRbeta CDR3 rearrangement, sequence reads were collapsed and filtered. For each sample, productive Simpson clonality was calculated as the square root of Simpson's diversity index over productive rearrangements. TCRdb carries this immuneACCESS record with in-frame sequences only. Its versions omit some clonotypes, under half of them owing to an unresolved V gene in the studies checked, with the rest unexplained. D and trimming come from the DNA, and the V and J calls and clone size come from that table. In this sample the table shows just under 250,000 clones, 80% to 90% of which occur a single time. Clones ranked in the top ten supply 4.1% of the sample.

This sequence originates from a woman younger than 45 who had recovered from COVID-19. What was sequenced was PBMCs or T cells enriched from blood (not recorded which). The sequence links TRBV11-2 to TRBJ1-6; TRBD1 agrees with 8 junctional bases. CDR3 loop: CASSLRTGRNSPLHF. The nucleotides read TGTGCCAGCAGCCTCCGGACAGGGAGAAATTCACCCCTCCACTTT. Reference TRBV11-2 and TRBJ1-6 genes cover what lies past the CDR3, so the full variable domain is EAGVAQSPRYKIIEKRQSVAFWCNPISGHATLYWYQQILGQGPKLLIQFQNNGVVDDSQLPKDRFSAERLKGVDSTLKIQPAKLEDSAVYLCASSLRTGRNSPLHFGNGTRLTVT.